This T cell receptor beta chain comes out of a study of beta chain features in type 1 diabetes. Looking at the study overall: The study examined 107,917,701 sorted cells across all samples.

Expressed TCRB transcripts were sequenced after all isolated RNA was converted to cDNA. There were approximately 3.7 million reads on average in the naive, central memory and regulatory T cell samples. Produced via immunoSEQ multiplex PCR; TCRdb's table is partial and in-frame only. The sample has some 240,000 clones, around 16% seen once. Overall study results and limits: Among patients with Type 1 diabetes, TCRB CDR3s were moderately but significantly shorter in every one of the four CD4+ subsets. HLA influence on TCRB rearrangement stayed unresolved here. Reduced insertions and increased deletions marked VDJ junctions in type 1 diabetes patients.

Worth noting for this clone: Its antigen is still unknown.

CDR3 size: 13 residues. Trimming took 4 bases from V and 7 from J; bases not matched to a gene: 5. Germline CDR1 MGHDK, CDR2 SYGVNS. This sequence was found in a man aged 25-40 years with type 1 diabetes. The sample taken for sequencing was naive CD4+ T cells from blood. J is TRBJ2-7 and V is TRBV25-1; TRBD1 aligns across 9 bases. As DNA, the CDR3 is TGTGCCAGCAGTGTACAGGGGGCGAGTGAGCAGTACTTC. Protein product: CASSVQGASEQYF.